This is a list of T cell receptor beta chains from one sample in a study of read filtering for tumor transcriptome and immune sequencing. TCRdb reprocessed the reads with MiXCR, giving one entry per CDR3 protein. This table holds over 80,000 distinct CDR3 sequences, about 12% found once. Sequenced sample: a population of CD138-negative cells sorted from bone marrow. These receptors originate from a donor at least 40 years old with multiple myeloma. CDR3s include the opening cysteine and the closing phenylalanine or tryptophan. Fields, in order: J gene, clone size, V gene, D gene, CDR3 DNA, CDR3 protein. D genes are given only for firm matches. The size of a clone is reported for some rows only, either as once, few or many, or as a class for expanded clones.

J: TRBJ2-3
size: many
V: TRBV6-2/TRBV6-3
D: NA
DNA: TGTGCCAGCAGTTACCCGGGACTTGGCACAGATACGCAGTATTTT
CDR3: CASSYPGLGTDTQYF

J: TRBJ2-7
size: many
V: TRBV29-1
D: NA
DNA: TGCAGCGTTGAGGGGTTTGCCTACGAGCAGTACTTC
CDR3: CSVEGFAYEQYF

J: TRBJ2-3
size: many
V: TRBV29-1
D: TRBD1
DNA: TGCAGCGTCGAGAAACAGGGGGCGCGGACAGATACGCAGTATTTT
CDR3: CSVEKQGARTDTQYF

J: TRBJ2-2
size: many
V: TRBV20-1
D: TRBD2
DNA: TGCAGTGCTAGTCGGATGGCGGGGGGAAACACCGGGGAGCTGTTTTTT
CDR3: CSASRMAGGNTGELFF

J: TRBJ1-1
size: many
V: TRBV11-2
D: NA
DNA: TGTGCCAGCAGCTTAGATGCAGGGGCCACTGAAGCTTTCTTT
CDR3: CASSLDAGATEAFF

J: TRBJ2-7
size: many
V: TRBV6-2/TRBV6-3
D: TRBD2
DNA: TGTGCCAGCAGCTACAGGCTAGCGGGAGGCGAGCAGTACTTC
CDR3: CASSYRLAGGEQYF

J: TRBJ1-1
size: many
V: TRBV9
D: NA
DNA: TGTGCCAGCAGCGTACTCACGGGCGGGAACACTGAAGCTTTCTTT
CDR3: CASSVLTGGNTEAFF

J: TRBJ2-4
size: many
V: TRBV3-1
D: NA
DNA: TGTGCCAGCAGCCCCCTGGATAGCGGCAAAAACATTCAGTACTTC
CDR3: CASSPLDSGKNIQYF

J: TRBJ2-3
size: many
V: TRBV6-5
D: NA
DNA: TGTGCCAGCAGTTACTCAGATACGCAGTATTTT
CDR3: CASSYSDTQYF

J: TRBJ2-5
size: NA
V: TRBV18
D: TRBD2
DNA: TGTGCCAGCTCACAAAGCGGGACCCAAGAGACCCAGTACTTC
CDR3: CASSQSGTQETQYF

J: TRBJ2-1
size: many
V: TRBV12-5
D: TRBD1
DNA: TGTGCTAGTGGTGGGGGACAGGGCGGTTACAATGAGCAGTTCTTC
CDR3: CASGGGQGGYNEQFF

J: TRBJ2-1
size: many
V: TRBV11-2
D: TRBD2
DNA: TGTGCCAGCAGCCGAAGGGCGGGAGGGCCGTACAATGAGCAGTTCTTC
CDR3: CASSRRAGGPYNEQFF

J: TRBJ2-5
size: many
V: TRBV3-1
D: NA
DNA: TGTGCCAGCAGCCCTTTAGCGGAAGAGACCCAGTACTTC
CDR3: CASSPLAEETQYF

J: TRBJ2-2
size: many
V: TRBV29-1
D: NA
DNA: TGCAGCGCCGGGGGGACGACAGGGCAAACCGGGGAGCTGTTTTTT
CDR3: CSAGGTTGQTGELFF

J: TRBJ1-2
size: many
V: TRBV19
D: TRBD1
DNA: TGTGCCAGTAGTCCCCGGGACAGGGGAGGGTATGGCTACACCTTC
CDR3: CASSPRDRGGYGYTF

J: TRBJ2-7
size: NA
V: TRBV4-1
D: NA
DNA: TGCGCCAGCAGCCAAGTAGACGGGACAAGCTCCTACGAGCAGTACTTC
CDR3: CASSQVDGTSSYEQYF

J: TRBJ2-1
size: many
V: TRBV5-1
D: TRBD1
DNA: TGCGCCAGCAGCTCCGGGACAGGGTCCAATGAGCAGTTCTTC
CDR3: CASSSGTGSNEQFF

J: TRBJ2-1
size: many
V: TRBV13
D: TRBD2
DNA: TGTGCCAGCAGCTTTGAGGCAGGACTAGTAGGGAACAGTGAGCAGTTCTTC
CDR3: CASSFEAGLVGNSEQFF

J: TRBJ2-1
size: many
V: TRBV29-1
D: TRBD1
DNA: TGCAGCGTTGACCCGGGACAGGGAAGGAATGAGCAGTTCTTC
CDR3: CSVDPGQGRNEQFF

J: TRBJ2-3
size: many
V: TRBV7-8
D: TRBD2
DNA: TGTGCCAGCAGCCCGGGGACTAGCAAGACAGATACGCAGTATTTT
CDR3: CASSPGTSKTDTQYF